Presented here are 19 T cell receptor beta chains from one specimen sequenced in a study of a mutant IDH1 vaccine in newly diagnosed glioma. These receptors have no known antigen. Noted time point: week 5, during vaccination. Doses of 300 ug of mutant IDH1 20-mer peptide were given with topical imiquimod. Sequencing was performed with immunoSEQ multiplex PCR; in TCRdb, only in-frame clones are kept and a portion is missing. The sample contains 60,000 or so clones, about 81% of which appear only once. The source material was PBMCs, sampled from a glioma patient whose treatment included an IDH1 peptide vaccine. All receptors come from a woman aged 50 to 60 with glioma.

This rearrangement joins TRBV29-1 to TRBJ2-7; TRBD1 agrees at 8 bases. V was clipped by 2 bases and J by 5 bases; unmatched bases: 2. The CDR3 has 12 residues. Germline V gene data show CDR1 as SQVTM and CDR2 as ANQGSEA. The CDR3 DNA follows: TGCAGCGTTGAAAGGACAGGGAACGAGCAGTACTTC. This gives the protein CSVERTGNEQYF.

The CDR3 here is CASSLAWDSYNEQFF. The CDR3 nucleotides are TGCGCCAGCAGCTTGGCGTGGGACTCCTACAATGAGCAGTTCTTC. The chain uses TRBV5-1 and TRBJ2-1; D is uncertain. Germline loops: CDR1 SGHRS, CDR2 YFSETQ. The CDR3 contains 15 residues. The V end was cut by 0 bases, the J end by 0 bases, with 7 bases between.

J is TRBJ2-3 and V is TRBV9, with 8 bases identical to TRBD2. This CDR3 has 14 residues. The ends lost 4 bases at V and 2 bases at J; junction bases unmatched: 3. CDR1 SGDLS and CDR2 YYNGEE come from the germline V gene. The CDR3 DNA reads TGTGCCAGCAGCATTAGCGGGAACACAGATACGCAGTATTTT. Protein: CASSISGNTDTQYF.

The chain couples TRBV7-2 to TRBJ2-7; D remains unclear. This CDR3 has 13 amino acids. The germline V and J ends were trimmed by 5 bases and 3 bases, with 11 bases remaining between them. Per the germline V gene, CDR1 is SGHTA and CDR2 is FQGNSA. Here the CDR3 DNA reads TGTGCCAGCAGCCTAAAAGTACGCTACGAGCAGTACTTC. Protein product: CASSLKVRYEQYF. The variable domain in full, with the rest retrieved from reference TRBV7-2 and TRBJ2-7, is GAGVSQSPSNKVTEKGKDVELRCDPISGHTALYWYRQSLGQGLEFLIYFQGNSAPDKSGLPSDRFSAERTGGSVSTLTIQRTQQEDSAVYLCASSLKVRYEQYFGPGTRLTVT.

The J gene is TRBJ1-5, the V gene TRBV7-2; no definite D call. CDR3 length: 14 residues. Germline V CDR1 and CDR2: SGHTA, FQGNSA. The ends were cut back, 3 bases at V and 2 bases at J, with 8 bases in the middle. The CDR3 reads CASSFYGGNQPQHF. In nucleotides, the CDR3 is TGTGCCAGCAGCTTTTACGGGGGCAATCAGCCCCAGCATTTT.

The chain recombines TRBV19 with TRBJ2-7; 7 nucleotides align to TRBD1. The CDR3 loop spans 17 amino acids. With 6 bases clipped from V and 3 bases from J, the junction kept 17 bases outside the gene matches. Germline V gene sequence: CDR1 LNHDA, CDR2 SQIVND (reference sequence). CDR3: CASRKPRTGGRDYEQYF. The CDR3 DNA reads TGTGCCAGTAGAAAACCCCGGACAGGTGGTAGGGACTACGAGCAGTACTTC.

V and J are TRBV27 and TRBJ1-2, with no clear D. CDR1 is MNHEY, CDR2 SMNVEV, per germline (reference sequence). The germline V and J ends were trimmed by 1 base and 3 bases, with 6 bases remaining between them. The CDR3 length is 13 residues. DNA for the CDR3: TGTGCCAGCAGTTTATACAGTCACTATGGCTACACCTTC. Protein: CASSLYSHYGYTF.

This sequence joins TRBV29-1 and TRBJ1-2; D gene uncertain. The V end was cut by 7 bases, the J end by 8 bases, with 17 bases between. The CDR3 contains 12 residues. Germline V gene lookup returns CDR1 SQVTM and CDR2 ANQGSEA. CDR3 sequence reads: CSASDGARGYTF. In DNA, the CDR3 is TGCAGCGCCTCGGACGGAGCTCGGGGCTACACCTTC. Full variable domain (rest looked up from reference TRBV29-1 and TRBJ1-2): SAVISQKPSRDICQRGTSLTIQCQVDSQVTMMFWYRQQPGQSLTLIATANQGSEATYESGFVIDKFPISRPNLTFSTLTVSNMSPEDSSIYLCSASDGARGYTFGSGTRLTVV.

The chain has TRBV2 and TRBJ1-1; D not resolved. This CDR3 is built from 13 residues. Germline CDR1 reads SNHLY; CDR2 reads FYNNEI. The V end was cut by 7 bases, the J end by 2 bases, with 11 bases between. The CDR3 DNA follows: TGTGCCAGCAACCAGATCCCTAACACTGAAGCTTTCTTT. This encodes CASNQIPNTEAFF.

This rearrangement joins TRBV19 to TRBJ2-2, with 11 bases lining up with TRBD2. After removal of 5 bases from V and 0 bases from J, the junction contained 2 bases not matched to a gene. CDR3 size: 16 residues. Germline values: CDR1 LNHDA, CDR2 SQIVND (reference sequence). The chain's CDR3 is CASSLLAGANTGELFF. CDR3 sequence (DNA): TGTGCCAGTAGTTTACTAGCGGGGGCGAACACCGGGGAGCTGTTTTTT. Based on the CDR3 plus reference TRBV19 and TRBJ2-2, the full variable domain is DGGITQSPKYLFRKEGQNVTLSCEQNLNHDAMYWYRQDPGQGLRLIYYSQIVNDFQKGDIAEGYSVSREKKESFPLTVTSAQKNPTAFYLCASSLLAGANTGELFFGEGSRLTVL.

About this clone: Relative to the germline gene, one junction end is altered; a read error may explain this. The chain links TRBV7-7 to TRBJ2-3, with 8 nucleotides matching TRBD1. The CDR3 runs 15 residues. Germline V gene sequence: CDR1 SSHAT, CDR2 FNYEAQ (reference sequence). CDR3 sequence (DNA): TGTGCTAGCAGCTTAGGGACAGGTAGCACAGATACGCAGTATTTT. This sequence encodes CASSLGTGSTDTQYF.

The chain combines TRBV6-1 with TRBJ2-3; no firm D call. V was clipped by 1 base and J by 3 bases, with 5 bases between them. The CDR3 extends over 13 amino acids. Germline V gene data show CDR1 as MNHNS and CDR2 as SASEGT. The CDR3 loop reads CASSEGGTDTQYF. CDR3 DNA: TGTGCCAGCAGTGAAGGAGGTACAGATACGCAGTATTTT.

The chain links TRBV27 to TRBJ1-4; D is undetermined. Trimming removed 6 bases from V and 1 base from J, with 15 bases in between. Germline V gene sequence: CDR1 MNHEY, CDR2 SMNVEV (reference sequence). The CDR3 length is 16 residues. For the CDR3, the DNA is TGTGCCAGCAGGCCCAGTTTTCGGGGAACTAATGAAAAACTGTTTTTT. Its protein is CASRPSFRGTNEKLFF. Full variable domain (remainder filled in from reference TRBV27 and TRBJ1-4): EAQVTQNPRYLITVTGKKLTVTCSQNMNHEYMSWYRQDPGLGLRQIYYSMNVEVTDKGDVPEGYKVSRKEKRNFPLILESPSPNQTSLYFCASRPSFRGTNEKLFFGSGTQLSVL.

As concerns this clone: One junction end does not reproduce the germline sequence, and a read error may be involved. The rearrangement uses TRBV7-2 and TRBJ1-4; TRBD1 agrees at 8 bases. The CDR3 has 14 residues. CDR1 is SGHTA, CDR2 FQGNSA, per germline. DNA for the CDR3: TGCGCCAGCAGCCTGACAGGGGTGGGTGAAAAACTGTTTTTT. Translation gives CASSLTGVGEKLFF.

The rearrangement links TRBV5-6 to TRBJ1-1; no definite D call. Between the trimmed V and J ends, which lost 1 base and 0 bases, there was a span of 10 bases. From germline, CDR1 is SGHDT and CDR2 YYEEEE. This CDR3 region has 15 residues. CDR3 sequence reads: CASSLRHGLNTEAFF. The DNA of the CDR3 is TGTGCCAGCAGCTTGCGGCATGGGCTGAACACTGAAGCTTTCTTT.

The rearrangement joins TRBV27 to TRBJ1-6, with D tentatively TRBD1 (5 bases). This CDR3 has 13 residues. Germline V gene data show CDR1 as MNHEY and CDR2 as SMNVEV (reference sequence). The V gene lost 3 bases and the J gene lost 8 bases, with 8 bases spanning the gap. The CDR3: CASSLGGDSPLHF. In DNA form, the CDR3 reads TGTGCCAGCAGTTTGGGGGGGGATTCACCCCTCCACTTT.

This chain connects TRBV2 to TRBJ1-1, with D unclear. V shed 6 bases and J shed 7 bases, with 9 bases lying between them. CDR3 length equals 11 residues. Germline CDR1 is SNHLY and CDR2 is FYNNEI. The CDR3 region is CASRVLVEAFF. DNA of the CDR3: TGTGCCAGCAGGGTCCTGGTTGAAGCTTTCTTT.

The chain couples TRBV18 to TRBJ2-7, with 7 bases aligning to TRBD1. CDR1 and CDR2 (germline): KGHSH, LQKENI. The CDR3 loop spans 15 amino acids. After removal of 3 bases from V and 1 base from J, the junction contained 6 bases not matched to a gene. This CDR3 is CASSPFRDRSYEQYF. The CDR3 DNA reads as TGTGCCAGCTCACCTTTCCGGGACAGATCCTACGAGCAGTACTTC.

The chain combines TRBV5-6 with TRBJ1-2; no reliable D call. Germline-derived CDR1 and CDR2 are SGHDT and YYEEEE. The V gene lost 2 bases and the J gene lost 2 bases, with 7 bases spanning the gap. This CDR3 comprises 13 residues. For the CDR3, the DNA is TGTGCCAGCAGCTTCGGGCGGAACTATGGCTACACCTTC. Protein: CASSFGRNYGYTF.